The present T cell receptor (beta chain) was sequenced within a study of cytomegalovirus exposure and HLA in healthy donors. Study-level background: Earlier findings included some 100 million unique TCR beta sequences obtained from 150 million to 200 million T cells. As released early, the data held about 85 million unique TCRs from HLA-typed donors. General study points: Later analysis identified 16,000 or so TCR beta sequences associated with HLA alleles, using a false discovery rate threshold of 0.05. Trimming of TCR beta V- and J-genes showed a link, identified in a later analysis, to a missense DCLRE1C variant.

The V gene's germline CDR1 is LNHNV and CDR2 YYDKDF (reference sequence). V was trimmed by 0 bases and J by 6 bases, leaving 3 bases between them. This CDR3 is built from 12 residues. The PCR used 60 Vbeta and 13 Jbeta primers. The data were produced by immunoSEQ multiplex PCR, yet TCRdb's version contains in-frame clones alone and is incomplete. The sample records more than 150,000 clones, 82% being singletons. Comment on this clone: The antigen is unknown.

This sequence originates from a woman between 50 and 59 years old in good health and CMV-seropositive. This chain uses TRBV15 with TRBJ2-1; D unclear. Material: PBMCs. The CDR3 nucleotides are TGTGCCACCAGCAGAGATAGCAATGAGCAGTTCTTC. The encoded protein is CATSRDSNEQFF.